The clone carrying this T cell receptor beta chain was seen only a few times. Antigen specificity is unknown. The source of the sample is a study of identical twins. TCRdb ran MiXCR on the 5' RACE reads and lists one entry per CDR3 protein. The repertoire consists of 200,000 or so distinct CDR3 sequences, with around 15% occurring once and the leading ten covering roughly two fifths. The study's findings and limits: An excess of low generation probability was shown by twin-shared out-of-frame alpha sequences.

Germline V gene data show CDR1 as LGHNA and CDR2 as YSLEER. Deletions cut 0 bases from V and 4 bases from J, with 10 bases between. This CDR3 comprises 15 residues. The same specimen was also included in a second study, on T cells expressing NK-cell markers.

The chain uses TRBV4-3 and TRBJ2-1; D gene unclear. Sequenced sample: CD8+ T cells sorted from blood. The sequence came from a woman aged 18-29 years in good health. In DNA, the CDR3 is TGCGCCAGCAGCCAAGACCTGGGCGCTTACAATGAGCAGTTCTTC. It codes for CASSQDLGAYNEQFF.